This TCR beta chain was identified in a study of T cells in Graves' hyperthyroidism and ophthalmopathy. As concerns this clonotype: The junction departs from the called germline gene at one end, perhaps through a read error.

CDR1 and CDR2 (germline): MGHRA, YSYEKL. The CDR3 has 12 amino acids. From RNA transcripts, TCR beta CDR3 regions were amplified. The TCR CDR3 first-round RT-PCR relied on the HTBI primer set. TCRdb passed the multiplex PCR reads through MiXCR, listing each CDR3 protein once. Found here are approximately 300,000 distinct CDR3 sequences, approximately 16% of them singletons; the top ten hold approximately 31%. This chain uses TRBV4-1 with TRBJ2-2; the D gene is possibly TRBD2 (7 bases). The receptor was isolated from a man in his thirties or forties with Graves' hyperthyroidism. The specimen was blood. The CDR3 coding sequence is TGCGCCAGCAGCCCTCGAGGGGGGGAGCTGTCTTTT. Protein product: CASSPRGGELSF.